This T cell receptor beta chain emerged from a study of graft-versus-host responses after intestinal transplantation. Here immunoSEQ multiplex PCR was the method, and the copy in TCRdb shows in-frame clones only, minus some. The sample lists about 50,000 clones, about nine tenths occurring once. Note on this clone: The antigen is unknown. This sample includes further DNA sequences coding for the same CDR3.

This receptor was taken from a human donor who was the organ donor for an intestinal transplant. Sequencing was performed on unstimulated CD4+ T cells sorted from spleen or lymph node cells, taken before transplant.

In nucleotides, the CDR3 is TGTGCCACCAGCAGAGATGCGGGTGGTCTAGCGGGAGTGGATGAGCAGTTCTTC. Translating gives CATSRDAGGLAGVDEQFF. The rearrangement links TRBV15 to TRBJ2-1; 10 nucleotides line up with TRBD2. The trim removed 0 bases at V and 8 bases at J, leaving 13 bases unmatched. The CDR3 extends over 18 amino acids. Germline V gene data show CDR1 as LNHNV and CDR2 as YYDKDF (reference sequence).